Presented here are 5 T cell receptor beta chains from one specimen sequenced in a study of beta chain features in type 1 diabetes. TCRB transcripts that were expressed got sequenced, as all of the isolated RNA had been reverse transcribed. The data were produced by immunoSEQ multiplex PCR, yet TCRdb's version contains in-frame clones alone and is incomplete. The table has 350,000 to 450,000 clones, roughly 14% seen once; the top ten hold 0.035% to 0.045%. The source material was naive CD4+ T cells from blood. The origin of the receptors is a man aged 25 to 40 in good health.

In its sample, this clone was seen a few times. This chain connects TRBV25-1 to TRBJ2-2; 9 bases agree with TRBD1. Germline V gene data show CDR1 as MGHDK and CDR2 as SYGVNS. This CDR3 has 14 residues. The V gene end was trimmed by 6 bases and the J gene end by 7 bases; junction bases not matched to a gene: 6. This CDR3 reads CASSRTGEDGELFF. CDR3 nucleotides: TGTGCCAGCAGCCGGACAGGGGAGGACGGGGAGCTGTTTTTT. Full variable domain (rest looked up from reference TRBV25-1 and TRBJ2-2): EADIYQTPRYLVIGTGKKITLECSQTMGHDKMYWYQQDPGMELHLIHYSYGVNSTEKGDLSSESTVSRIRTEHFPLTLESARPSHTSQYLCASSRTGEDGELFFGEGSRLTVL.

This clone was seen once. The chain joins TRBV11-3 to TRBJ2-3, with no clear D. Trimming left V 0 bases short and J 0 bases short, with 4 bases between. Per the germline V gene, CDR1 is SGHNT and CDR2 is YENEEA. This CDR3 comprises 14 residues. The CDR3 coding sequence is TGTGCCAGCAGCTTAGAGGCCAGCACAGATACGCAGTATTTT. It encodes CASSLEASTDTQYF.

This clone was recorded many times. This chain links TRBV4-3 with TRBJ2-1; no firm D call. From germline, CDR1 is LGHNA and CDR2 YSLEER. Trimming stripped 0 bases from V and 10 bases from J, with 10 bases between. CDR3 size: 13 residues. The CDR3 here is CASSQEGSREQFF. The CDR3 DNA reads TGCGCCAGCAGCCAAGAAGGGTCACGAGAGCAGTTCTTC.

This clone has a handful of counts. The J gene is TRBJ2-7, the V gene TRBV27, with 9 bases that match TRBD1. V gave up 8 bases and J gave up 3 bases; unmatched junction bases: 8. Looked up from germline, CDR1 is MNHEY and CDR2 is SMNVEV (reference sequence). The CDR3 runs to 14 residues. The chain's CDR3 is CASGSGDRVYEQYV. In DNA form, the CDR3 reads TGTGCCAGCGGATCCGGGGACAGGGTCTACGAGCAGTACGTC.

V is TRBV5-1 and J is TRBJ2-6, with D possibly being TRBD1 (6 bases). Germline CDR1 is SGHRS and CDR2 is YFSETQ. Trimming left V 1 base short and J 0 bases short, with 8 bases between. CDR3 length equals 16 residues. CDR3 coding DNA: TGCGCCAGCAGCTTGCAGGGGAGCTCTGGGGCCAACGTCCTGACTTTC. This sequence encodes CASSLQGSSGANVLTF.